This T cell receptor beta chain was sequenced in a study of control samples from healthy donors and cancer patients. This table comes from immunoSEQ multiplex PCR, and its TCRdb copy is limited to in-frame clones, with some not included. Its table lists about 190,000 clones. This CDR3 has 12 amino acids. Trimming removed 6 bases at V and 4 bases at J, with 9 bases between. Germline V lookup: CDR1 MDHEN, CDR2 SYDVKM. The sequence derives from a woman aged 25 to 39 in good health. The sample was blood. The chain is built from TRBV28 and TRBJ1-2; a weak D match, TRBD1 (5 bases). This CDR3 reads CASRGEAYGYTF. The CDR3 DNA reads TGTGCCAGCAGGGGGGAAGCCTATGGCTACACCTTC.